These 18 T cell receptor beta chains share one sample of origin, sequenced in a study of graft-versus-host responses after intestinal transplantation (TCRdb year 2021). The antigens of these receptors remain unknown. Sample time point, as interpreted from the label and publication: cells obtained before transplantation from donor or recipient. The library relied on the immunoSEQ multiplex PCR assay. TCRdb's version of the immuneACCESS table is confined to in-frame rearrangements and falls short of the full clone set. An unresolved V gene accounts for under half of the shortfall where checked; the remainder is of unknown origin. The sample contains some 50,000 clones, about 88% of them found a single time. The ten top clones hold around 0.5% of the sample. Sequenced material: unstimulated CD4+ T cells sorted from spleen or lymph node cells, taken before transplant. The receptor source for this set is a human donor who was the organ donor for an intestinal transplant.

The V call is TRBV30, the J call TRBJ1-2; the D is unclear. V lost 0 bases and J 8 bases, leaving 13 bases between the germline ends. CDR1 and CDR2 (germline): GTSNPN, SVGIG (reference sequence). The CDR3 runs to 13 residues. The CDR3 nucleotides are TGTGCCTGGAGTGTACGGAGAGGGCGCGGCTACACCTTC. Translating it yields CAWSVRRGRGYTF.

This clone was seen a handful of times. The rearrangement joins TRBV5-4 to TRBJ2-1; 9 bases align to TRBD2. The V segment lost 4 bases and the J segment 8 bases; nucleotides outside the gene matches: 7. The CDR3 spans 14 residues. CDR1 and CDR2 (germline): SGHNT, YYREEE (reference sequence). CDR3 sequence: CASSPKREVYEQFF. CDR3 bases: TGTGCCAGCAGCCCCAAGCGGGAGGTGTATGAGCAGTTCTTC. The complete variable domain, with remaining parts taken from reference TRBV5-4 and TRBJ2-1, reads ETGVTQSPTHLIKTRGQQVTLRCSSQSGHNTVSWYQQALGQGPQFIFQYYREEENGRGNFPPRFSGLQFPNYSSELNVNALELDDSALYLCASSPKREVYEQFFGPGTRLTVL.

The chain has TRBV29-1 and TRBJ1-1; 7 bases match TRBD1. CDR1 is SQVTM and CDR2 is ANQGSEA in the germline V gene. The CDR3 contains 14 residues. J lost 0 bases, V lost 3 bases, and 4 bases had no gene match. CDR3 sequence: CSVDRGGVNTEAFF. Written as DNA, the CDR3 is TGCAGCGTTGACAGGGGGGGGGTGAACACTGAAGCTTTCTTT.

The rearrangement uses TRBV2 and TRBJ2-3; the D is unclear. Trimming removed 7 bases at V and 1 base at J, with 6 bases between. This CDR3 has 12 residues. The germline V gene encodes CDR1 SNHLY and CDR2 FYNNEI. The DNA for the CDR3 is TGTGCCAGCAAGGCAGGCACAGATACGCAGTATTTT. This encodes CASKAGTDTQYF. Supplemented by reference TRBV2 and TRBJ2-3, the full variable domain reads EPEVTQTPSHQVTQMGQEVILRCVPISNHLYFYWYRQILGQKVEFLVSFYNNEISEKSEIFDDQFSVERPDGSNFTLKIRSTKLEDSAMYFCASKAGTDTQYFGPGTRLTVL.

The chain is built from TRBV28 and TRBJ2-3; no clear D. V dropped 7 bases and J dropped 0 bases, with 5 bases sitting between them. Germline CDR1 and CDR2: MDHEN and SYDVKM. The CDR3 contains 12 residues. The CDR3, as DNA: TGTGCCAGCAAAACAAGCACAGATACGCAGTATTTT. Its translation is CASKTSTDTQYF.

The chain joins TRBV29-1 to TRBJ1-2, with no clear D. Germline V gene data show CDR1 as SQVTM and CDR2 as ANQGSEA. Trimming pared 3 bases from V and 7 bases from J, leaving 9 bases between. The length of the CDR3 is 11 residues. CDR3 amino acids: CSVDGGVGYTF. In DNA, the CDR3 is TGCAGCGTTGACGGCGGCGTTGGCTACACCTTC.

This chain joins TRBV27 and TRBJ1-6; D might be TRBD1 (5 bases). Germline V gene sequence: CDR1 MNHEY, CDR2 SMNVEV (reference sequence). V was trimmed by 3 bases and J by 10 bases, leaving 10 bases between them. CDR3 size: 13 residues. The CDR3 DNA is TGTGCCAGCAGTTTCAGGGAGGGGTCACCCCTCCACTTT. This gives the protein CASSFREGSPLHF.

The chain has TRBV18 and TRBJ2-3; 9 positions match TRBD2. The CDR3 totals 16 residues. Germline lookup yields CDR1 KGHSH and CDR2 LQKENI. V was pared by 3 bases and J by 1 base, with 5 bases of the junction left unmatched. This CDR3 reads CASSPLSGSGTDTQYF. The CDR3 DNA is TGTGCCAGCTCACCTCTTAGCGGGAGTGGCACAGATACGCAGTATTTT.

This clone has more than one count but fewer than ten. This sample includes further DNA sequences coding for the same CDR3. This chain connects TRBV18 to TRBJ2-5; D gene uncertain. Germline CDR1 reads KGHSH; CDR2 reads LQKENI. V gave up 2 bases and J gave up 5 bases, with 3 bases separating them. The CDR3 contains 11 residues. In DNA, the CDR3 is TGTGCCAGCTCACCAGGGGAGACCCAGTACTTC. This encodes CASSPGETQYF.

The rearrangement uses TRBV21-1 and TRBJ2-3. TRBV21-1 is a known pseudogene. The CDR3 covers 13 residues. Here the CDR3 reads CASIQDATDTQYF. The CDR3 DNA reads TGTGCCAGCATCCAGGACGCCACAGATACGCAGTATTTT.

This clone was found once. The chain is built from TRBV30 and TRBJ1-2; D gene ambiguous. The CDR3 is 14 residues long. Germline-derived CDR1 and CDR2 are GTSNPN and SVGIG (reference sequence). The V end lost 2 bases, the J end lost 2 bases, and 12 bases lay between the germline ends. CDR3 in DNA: TGTGCCTGGAGTACCGCACTCTCGAACTATGGCTACACCTTC. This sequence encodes CAWSTALSNYGYTF.

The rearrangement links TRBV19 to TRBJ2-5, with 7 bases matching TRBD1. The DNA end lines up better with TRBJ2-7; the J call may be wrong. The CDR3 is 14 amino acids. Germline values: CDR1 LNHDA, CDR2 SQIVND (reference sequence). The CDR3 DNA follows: TGTGCCAGTTCCCCCGGGACAGTCTCCTACGAGCAGTACTTC. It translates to CASSPGTVSYEQYF.

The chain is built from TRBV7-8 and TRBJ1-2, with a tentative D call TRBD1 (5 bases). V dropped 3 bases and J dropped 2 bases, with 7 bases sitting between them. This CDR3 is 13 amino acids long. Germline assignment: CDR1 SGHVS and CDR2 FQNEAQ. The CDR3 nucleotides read TGTGCCAGCAGCTTGCCAGGGAACTATGGCTACACCTTC. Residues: CASSLPGNYGYTF. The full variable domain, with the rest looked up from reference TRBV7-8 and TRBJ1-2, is GAGVSQSPRYKVAKRGQDVALRCDPISGHVSLFWYQQALGQGPEFLTYFQNEAQLDKSGLPSDRFFAERPEGSVSTLKIQRTQQEDSAVYLCASSLPGNYGYTFGSGTRLTVV.

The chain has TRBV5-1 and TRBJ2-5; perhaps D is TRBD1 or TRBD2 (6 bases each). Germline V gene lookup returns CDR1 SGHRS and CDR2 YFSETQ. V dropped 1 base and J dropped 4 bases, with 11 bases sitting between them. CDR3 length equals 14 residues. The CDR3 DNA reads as TGCGCCAGCAGCTTGCCGGGGGCGCGAGAGACCCAGTACTTC. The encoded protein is CASSLPGARETQYF.

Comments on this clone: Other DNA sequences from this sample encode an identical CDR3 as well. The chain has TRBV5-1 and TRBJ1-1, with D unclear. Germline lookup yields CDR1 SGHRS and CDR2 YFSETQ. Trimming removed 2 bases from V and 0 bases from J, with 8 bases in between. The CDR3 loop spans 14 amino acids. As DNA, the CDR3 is TGCGCCAGCAGCTTCGGCCTAATGAACACTGAAGCTTTCTTT. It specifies CASSFGLMNTEAFF. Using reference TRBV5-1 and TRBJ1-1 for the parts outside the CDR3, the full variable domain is KAGVTQTPRYLIKTRGQQVTLSCSPISGHRSVSWYQQTPGQGLQFLFEYFSETQRNKGNFPGRFSGRQFSNSRSEMNVSTLELGDSALYLCASSFGLMNTEAFFGQGTRLTVV.

CDR3 in amino acids: CAISESLLALLREQYF. In nucleotides, the CDR3 is TGTGCCATCAGTGAGTCTCTACTAGCCCTACTCCGCGAGCAGTACTTC. The genes are TRBV10-3 and TRBJ2-7; TRBD2 is a possible D gene (6 bases). V lost 0 bases, J lost 6 bases, and 18 bases lay in between. The CDR3 extends over 16 amino acids. The germline gives CDR1 ENHRY, CDR2 SYGVKD.

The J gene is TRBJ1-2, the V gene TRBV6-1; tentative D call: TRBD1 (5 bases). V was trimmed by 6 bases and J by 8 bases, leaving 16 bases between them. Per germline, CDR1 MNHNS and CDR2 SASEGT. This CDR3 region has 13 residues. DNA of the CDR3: TGTGCCAGCAGCTTAAGACAGACGGACGGCTACACCTTC. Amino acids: CASSLRQTDGYTF.

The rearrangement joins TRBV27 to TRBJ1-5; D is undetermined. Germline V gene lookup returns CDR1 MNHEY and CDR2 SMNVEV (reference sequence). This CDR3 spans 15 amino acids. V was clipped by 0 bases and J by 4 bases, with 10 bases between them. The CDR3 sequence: CASSLSRAGNQPQHF. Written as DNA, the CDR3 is TGTGCCAGCAGTTTATCGAGGGCGGGGAATCAGCCCCAGCATTTT.